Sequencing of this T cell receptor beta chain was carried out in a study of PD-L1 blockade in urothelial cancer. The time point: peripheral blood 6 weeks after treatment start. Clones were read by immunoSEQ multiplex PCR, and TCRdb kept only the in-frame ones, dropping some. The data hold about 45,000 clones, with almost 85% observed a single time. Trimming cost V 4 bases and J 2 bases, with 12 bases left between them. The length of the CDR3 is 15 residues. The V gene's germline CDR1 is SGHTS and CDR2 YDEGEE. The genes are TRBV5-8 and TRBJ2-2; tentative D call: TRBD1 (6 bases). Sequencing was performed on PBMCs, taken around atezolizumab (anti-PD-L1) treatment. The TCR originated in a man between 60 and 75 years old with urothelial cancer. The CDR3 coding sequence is TGTGCCAGCAGCCCCGGGACACTCAACACCGGGGAGCTGTTTTTT. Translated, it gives CASSPGTLNTGELFF.